Listed here is a single T cell receptor (beta chain). Its antigen is unknown. The data belong to a study of response to subunit inactivated influenza vaccine. Points from the study as a whole: Each seasonal influenza vaccination recruits few new T cells, the authors suggested.

TCRdb fed the RT-PCR reads into MiXCR, producing one record per CDR3 protein. The data hold 550,000 to 800,000 distinct CDR3 sequences, with roughly 13% observed a single time. The receptor was isolated from a man aged 50-59 years who received an inactivated influenza vaccine. The sequencing used PBMCs from blood, collected 14 to 15 days before vaccination.

Here the CDR3 DNA reads TGTGCCAGCAGCGTAGGATCGGCTAGCGGGAGTCCTACGCAGTATTTT. It codes for CASSVGSASGSPTQYF. This sequence joins TRBV9 and TRBJ2-3; the match to TRBD2 covers 10 bases. V shed 0 bases, J shed 8 bases, and the junction held 9 bases outside the gene matches. There are 16 residues in the CDR3. Germline CDR1 reads SGDLS; CDR2 reads YYNGEE.